Below, 30 T cell receptor beta chains from the same sample are listed, as sequenced in a study of blood T cell repertoires in COVID-19. Libraries were prepared by immunoSEQ multiplex PCR; TCRdb keeps only in-frame clonotypes and omits some of them. The table has 150,000 to 200,000 clones, approximately 82% seen once; the top ten hold 22%. The sample consisted of peripheral blood. The receptors here all came from a woman aged 80 or older with acute or convalescent COVID-19.

The chain carries TRBV3-1 (or the pseudogene TRBV3-2) and TRBJ1-1; D perhaps matches TRBD1 (6 bases). CDR1 is LGHDT and CDR2 is YNNKEL in the germline V gene (reference sequence). The length of the CDR3 is 12 residues. Deletions cut 6 bases from V and 11 bases from J, with 16 bases between. The CDR3 loop is CASSWGGGAAFF. CDR3 coding DNA: TGTGCCAGCAGTTGGGGTGGGGGCGCGGCTTTCTTT.

J is TRBJ1-1 and V is TRBV4-1; 10 bases are a match to TRBD1. The CDR3 is 15 residues long. V shed 4 bases, J shed 4 bases, and the junction held 6 bases outside the gene matches. The germline V gene encodes CDR1 MGHRA and CDR2 YSYEKL. The CDR3 protein is CASSPRTGGSTEAFF. The CDR3 region has the DNA TGCGCCAGCAGCCCTAGGACAGGGGGGAGCACTGAAGCTTTCTTT.

This chain uses TRBV7-6 with TRBJ1-3; a possible D gene is TRBD1 (6 bases). The V gene's germline CDR1 is SGHVS and CDR2 FNYEAQ. This CDR3 region has 16 residues. Deletions cut 3 bases from V and 0 bases from J, with 12 bases between. This CDR3 is CASSLGASISGNTIYF. In nucleotides, the CDR3 is TGTGCCAGCAGCTTGGGGGCATCCATCTCTGGAAACACCATATATTTT.

The chain carries TRBV27 and TRBJ1-5, with D possibly TRBD1 on 5 matching bases. The CDR3 totals 13 residues. Germline-derived CDR1 and CDR2 are MNHEY and SMNVEV (reference sequence). V shed 8 bases and J shed 5 bases, with 13 bases lying between them. CDR3 sequence reads: CASGRSGDQPQHF. The CDR3 DNA reads as TGTGCCAGCGGTCGATCGGGGGATCAGCCCCAGCATTTT.

This chain links TRBV19 with TRBJ1-5, with 7 bases fitting TRBD1. Germline V CDR1 and CDR2: LNHDA, SQIVND (reference sequence). V lost 0 bases, J lost 11 bases, and 1 base stayed unmatched. The length of the CDR3 is 12 residues. CDR3 coding DNA: TGTGCCAGTAGTATAGATCAGGGGGCCCAGCATTTT. It codes for CASSIDQGAQHF.

V and J are TRBV27 and TRBJ1-6, with TRBD1 identical over 8 bases. The CDR3 runs to 15 residues. The J segment lost 7 bases and the V segment lost 4 bases, leaving 6 bases of the junction unmatched. Germline V gives CDR1 MNHEY, CDR2 SMNVEV (reference sequence). The CDR3 DNA is TGTGCCAGCAGTTCCCGACAGGGGAGGAATTCACCCCTCCACTTT. Protein product: CASSSRQGRNSPLHF.

The V gene is TRBV21-1, the J gene TRBJ2-5; the table gives TRBD1 as D, unverified against the DNA. TRBV21-1 is termed a pseudogene. This CDR3 has 14 amino acids. This CDR3 is CASRFDRVGETQYF. The CDR3 DNA follows: TGTGCCAGCAGATTTGACAGGGTGGGTGAGACCCAGTACTTC.

This clone was seen a single time. The sample contains more than one DNA sequence encoding this CDR3. The rearrangement uses TRBV5-1 and TRBJ2-3; 8 nucleotides line up with TRBD2. In germline, CDR1 is SGHRS, CDR2 YFSETQ. The CDR3 runs 15 residues. V was pared by 0 bases and J by 4 bases, with 4 bases of the junction left unmatched. The CDR3 spells CASSLGTSLPDTQYF. DNA of the CDR3: TGCGCCAGCAGCTTGGGGACTAGCCTGCCAGATACGCAGTATTTT.

The V call is TRBV4-2, the J call TRBJ2-3, with 9 nucleotides matching TRBD2. Looked up from germline, CDR1 is LGHNA and CDR2 is YNFKEQ. This CDR3 region has 17 residues. With 2 bases clipped from V and 4 bases from J, the junction kept 10 bases outside the gene matches. The CDR3 nucleotides are TGTGCCAGCAGCCAACTTGCGGCGGGAGGGGGAGCAGATACGCAGTATTTT. This codes for CASSQLAAGGGADTQYF.

The rearrangement joins TRBV6-5 to TRBJ1-3; no clear D. V lost 4 bases to trimming and J lost 4 bases, with 8 bases between them. Per germline, CDR1 MNHEY and CDR2 SVGAGI. This CDR3 comprises 13 residues. The CDR3 DNA is TGTGCCAGCAGTTTTTCAGGCGGAAACACCATATATTTT. This encodes CASSFSGGNTIYF.

V and J are TRBV11-3 and TRBJ1-1, with no clear D. The V gene's germline CDR1 is SGHNT and CDR2 YENEEA. This CDR3 region has 13 residues. V gave up 3 bases and J gave up 0 bases, with 5 bases separating them. The chain's CDR3 is CASSFNMNTEAFF. CDR3 nucleotide sequence: TGTGCCAGCAGCTTCAACATGAACACTGAAGCTTTCTTT. The full variable domain, with the rest looked up from reference TRBV11-3 and TRBJ1-1, is EAGVVQSPRYKIIEKKQPVAFWCNPISGHNTLYWYLQNLGQGPELLIRYENEEAVDDSQLPKDRFSAERLKGVDSTLKIQPAELGDSAVYLCASSFNMNTEAFFGQGTRLTVV.

This clone has a single count. This chain links TRBV11-2 with TRBJ2-1, with D perhaps TRBD1 (5 bases). V was cut by 3 bases and J by 8 bases, with 11 bases left in between. The CDR3 sequence is 13 residues long. The V gene's germline CDR1 is SGHAT and CDR2 FQNNGV. The CDR3 DNA sequence: TGTGCCAGCAGCTTGGCAGGGCGTGATGAGCAGTTCTTC. Amino acid sequence: CASSLAGRDEQFF.

The V and J genes are TRBV5-1 and TRBJ2-2; D possibly corresponds to TRBD1 (7 bases). Trimming removed 2 bases at V and 5 bases at J, with 10 bases between. CDR3 length: 14 amino acids. Germline lookup yields CDR1 SGHRS and CDR2 YFSETQ. The CDR3 sequence: CASSFAGGTGELFF. CDR3 in DNA: TGCGCCAGCAGCTTTGCAGGGGGGACCGGGGAGCTGTTTTTT.

The V and J genes are TRBV3-1 (or the pseudogene TRBV3-2) and TRBJ2-5; TRBD2 agrees at 7 bases. Unmatched junction bases numbered 12, after V lost 1 base and J lost 4 bases. CDR1 is LGHDT and CDR2 is YNNKEL in the germline V gene (reference sequence). This CDR3 spans 17 amino acids. CDR3 protein: CASSQVRAGVVRETQYF. CDR3 in DNA: TGTGCCAGCAGCCAAGTTCGGGCGGGAGTAGTACGAGAGACCCAGTACTTC.

The chain couples TRBV7-7 to TRBJ2-1; D is unclear. The CDR3 is 13 amino acids. Germline V gene data show CDR1 as SSHAT and CDR2 as FNYEAQ (reference sequence). V lost 4 bases and J 9 bases, leaving 13 bases between the germline ends. CDR3 loop: CASSSSRAREQFF. The CDR3 DNA reads TGTGCCAGCAGCTCAAGCCGAGCTCGTGAGCAGTTCTTC.

This clone has just a few counts. The rearrangement uses TRBV12-5 and TRBJ1-4; TRBD1 matches at 10 bases. CDR3 length: 16 residues. V lost 6 bases and J lost 4; bases outside the gene matches: 8. Germline assignment: CDR1 LGHNT and CDR2 FRNRAP. CDR3 bases: TGTGCTAGTGGCCCGGGACAGGGGTTCATTAATGAAAAACTGTTTTTT. Encoded protein: CASGPGQGFINEKLFF. Looking up the rest from reference TRBV12-5 and TRBJ1-4 gives the full variable domain: DARVTQTPRHKVTEMGQEVTMRCQPILGHNTVFWYRQTMMQGLELLAYFRNRAPLDDSGMPKDRFSAEMPDATLATLKIQPSEPRDSAVYFCASGPGQGFINEKLFFGSGTQLSVL.

The genes are TRBV10-3 and TRBJ1-3, with D possibly matching TRBD1 (6 bases). Germline assignment: CDR1 ENHRY and CDR2 SYGVKD. V was clipped by 3 bases and J by 2 bases, with 17 bases between them. The CDR3 consists of 17 residues. CDR3 coding DNA: TGTGCCATCAGTGAAACAGGGAGCAGGGTAGCTGGAAACACCATATATTTT. It yields the protein CAISETGSRVAGNTIYF.

The chain recombines TRBV7-9 with TRBJ1-2; 10 bases match TRBD1. V was clipped by 6 bases and J by 4 bases; unmatched bases: 5. Germline V lookup: CDR1 SEHNR, CDR2 FQNEAQ (reference sequence). This CDR3 region has 14 residues. CDR3 sequence: CASRSGQGGYGYTF. The CDR3 DNA reads TGTGCCAGCAGGTCAGGACAGGGGGGCTATGGCTACACCTTC. The entire variable domain, with the rest obtained from reference TRBV7-9 and TRBJ1-2, is as follows: DTGVSQNPRHKITKRGQNVTFRCDPISEHNRLYWYRQTLGQGPEFLTYFQNEAQLEKSRLLSDRFSAERPKGSFSTLEIQRTEQGDSAMYLCASRSGQGGYGYTFGSGTRLTVV.

The rearrangement joins TRBV11-2 to TRBJ2-5, with D possibly matching TRBD1 (5 bases). V lost 3 bases to trimming and J lost 5 bases, with 10 bases between them. CDR3 length: 13 residues. The germline CDR1 and CDR2 sequences are SGHAT and FQNNGV. The chain's CDR3 is CASSFRVTETQYF. The CDR3 DNA reads TGTGCCAGCAGCTTCAGGGTAACGGAGACCCAGTACTTC. The variable domain in full, completed from reference TRBV11-2 and TRBJ2-5, reads EAGVAQSPRYKIIEKRQSVAFWCNPISGHATLYWYQQILGQGPKLLIQFQNNGVVDDSQLPKDRFSAERLKGVDSTLKIQPAKLEDSAVYLCASSFRVTETQYFGPGTRLLVL.

The chain uses TRBV12-3 or TRBV12-4 and TRBJ1-1, with D perhaps TRBD1 (5 bases). The CDR3 covers 13 residues. V was clipped by 6 bases and J by 3 bases, with 11 bases between them. The chain's CDR3 is CASRATGDTEAFF. CDR3 nucleotide sequence: TGTGCCAGCAGGGCAACAGGCGACACTGAAGCTTTCTTT.

The rearrangement uses TRBV5-1 and TRBJ2-7, with a tentative D call TRBD2 (6 bases). The CDR3 is 14 residues long. CDR1 and CDR2 from the germline V gene are SGHRS and YFSETQ. Trimming removed 0 bases at V and 1 base at J, with 8 bases between. The CDR3 coding sequence is TGCGCCAGCAGCTTGGCCCGGGGGTCCTACGAGCAGTACTTC. Protein: CASSLARGSYEQYF.

The rearrangement joins TRBV18 to TRBJ2-5, with a weak D call TRBD2 (6 bases). CDR1 KGHSH and CDR2 LQKENI come from the germline V gene. This CDR3 has 14 amino acids. V was clipped by 3 bases and J by 10 bases, with 18 bases between them. DNA for the CDR3: TGTGCCAGCTCACCCGGAGGGGCCGGGTCGAACCAGTACTTC. This translates into CASSPGGAGSNQYF.

The chain has TRBV6-5 and TRBJ1-5; weak D call: TRBD1 (6 bases). The CDR3 has 15 residues. V was pared by 0 bases and J by 6 bases, with 12 bases between. Germline CDR1 reads MNHEY; CDR2 reads SVGAGI. The chain's CDR3 is CASSYSGRGGQPQHF. In DNA form, the CDR3 reads TGTGCCAGCAGTTACTCAGGCAGGGGTGGTCAGCCCCAGCATTTT.

The chain recombines TRBV11-2 with TRBJ2-1, with 10 nucleotides matching TRBD2. Trimming cost V 4 bases and J 15 bases; bases outside gene matches: 24. The CDR3 contains 18 residues. CDR1 is SGHAT and CDR2 is FQNNGV in the germline V gene. CDR3: CASSSLWLAGVGEGFRFF. The DNA for the CDR3 is TGTGCCAGCAGCTCCTTATGGCTAGCGGGAGTAGGCGAAGGCTTCCGGTTCTTC.

This sequence joins TRBV4-2 and TRBJ2-7, with D possibly matching TRBD2 (6 bases). Germline CDR1 and CDR2: LGHNA and YNFKEQ. V was shortened by 4 bases and J by 6 bases, with 13 bases between the two germline ends. The CDR3 extends over 13 amino acids. CDR3 DNA sequence: TGTGCCAGCAGCCCGGGCCTCGGGGGCGAGCAGTACTTC. Amino acids: CASSPGLGGEQYF.

The chain links TRBV2 to TRBJ1-5; D is perhaps TRBD1 (6 bases). The germline gives CDR1 SNHLY, CDR2 FYNNEI. The CDR3 runs to 14 residues. The V end was cut by 7 bases, the J end by 5 bases, with 15 bases between. In nucleotides, the CDR3 is TGTGCCAGCACCCTACAGGGTCCTGATCAGCCCCAGCATTTT. This gives the protein CASTLQGPDQPQHF.

This clone was found a few times. The V call is TRBV7-9, the J call TRBJ1-4, with 7 bases identical to TRBD1. V lost 1 base, J lost 5 bases, and 4 bases stayed unmatched. Germline-derived CDR1 and CDR2 are SEHNR and FQNEAQ (reference sequence). The CDR3 loop spans 15 amino acids. CDR3 sequence (DNA): TGTGCCAGCAGCTTAGGGGACAGCCGAAATGAAAAACTGTTTTTT. It specifies CASSLGDSRNEKLFF.

The V call is TRBV6-6, the J call TRBJ1-1; D is undetermined. CDR3 length: 15 amino acids. V lost 6 bases and J 4 bases, leaving 18 bases between the germline ends. Germline V lookup: CDR1 MNHNY, CDR2 SVGAGI (reference sequence). As DNA, the CDR3 is TGTGCCAGCAGCCCACTCACGACTAGAGGCACTGAAGCTTTCTTT. Amino acids: CASSPLTTRGTEAFF.

The gene calls are TRBV3-1 (or the pseudogene TRBV3-2) and TRBJ2-7; 8 nucleotides align to TRBD2. This CDR3 comprises 15 residues. V shed 4 bases, J shed 0 bases, and the junction held 5 bases outside the gene matches. Germline V gene data show CDR1 as LGHDT and CDR2 as YNNKEL (reference sequence). CDR3 protein: CASSLTSGGSYEQYF. The CDR3 nucleotides are TGTGCCAGCAGCCTAACTAGCGGAGGCTCCTACGAGCAGTACTTC.

This chain uses TRBV7-2 with TRBJ2-7; D remains ambiguous. This CDR3 is 13 amino acids long. Deletions cut 1 base from V and 6 bases from J, with 10 bases between. Germline V gives CDR1 SGHTA, CDR2 FQGNSA. The CDR3 is CASSLVRVREQYF. CDR3 in DNA: TGTGCCAGCAGCTTAGTTCGGGTGCGCGAGCAGTACTTC.